Below, one T cell receptor beta chain is given with its context. No antigen is known for it. No base quality values were provided; no much bigger clone lies one nucleotide off. Receptor libraries were prepared by the immunoSEQ multiplex PCR assay. TCRdb took this table from immuneACCESS and kept in-frame rearrangements with V and J called. Such tables lack part of the clones; where checked against another copy, unresolved V genes explain under half of the gap, and the rest is unexplained. Recorded for this sample are more than 95,000 clones; roughly nine tenths of them occurred a single time. The ten largest clones take up around 0.84% of the sample. The sample is drawn from a study of T cell changes during pregnancy in multiple sclerosis (dated by TCRdb to the late 2010s). Context from the whole study: The study examined how the T cell repertoire changed over the course of pregnancy in women with multiple sclerosis.

The V end loses 5 bases and the J end loses 6 bases, and a stretch of 9 bases separates them. The CDR3, from cysteine to phenylalanine, totals 12 residues. Only the CDR3 region is kept as DNA, spanning 36 bases read in frame from base 1. From the germline V gene, CDR1 is SGHAT and CDR2 is FQNNGV. The chain is encoded by TRBV11-2 joined to TRBJ2-3; the D gene cannot be named for sure. Here the sequenced sample was peripheral blood, taken after pregnancy. This receptor was obtained from a female donor with multiple sclerosis, enrolled in a pregnancy study. The DNA sequence is TGTGCCAGCAGCCATTTTGTGGATACGCAGTATTTT. Its translation is CASSHFVDTQYF.